In this sample, the clone carrying this T cell receptor beta chain turned up many times. TCRdb re-called the RT-PCR reads with MiXCR, one entry per CDR3 protein. The table includes about 680,000 distinct CDR3 sequences, more than 13% detected once. The CDR3 has 16 amino acids. Germline assignment: CDR1 SGHTA and CDR2 FQGNSA. Trimming took off 0 bases at V and 2 bases at J, with 12 bases between the two ends. The specimen sequenced was memory CD4+ T cells from blood. The genes are TRBV7-2 and TRBJ2-3; tentative D call: TRBD2 (5 bases). The origin of this receptor is a female donor in good health, serving as a healthy control. CDR3 DNA sequence: TGTGCCAGCAGCTTAGCAGCGGCCGGGATCACAGATACGCAGTATTTT. It yields the protein CASSLAAAGITDTQYF.